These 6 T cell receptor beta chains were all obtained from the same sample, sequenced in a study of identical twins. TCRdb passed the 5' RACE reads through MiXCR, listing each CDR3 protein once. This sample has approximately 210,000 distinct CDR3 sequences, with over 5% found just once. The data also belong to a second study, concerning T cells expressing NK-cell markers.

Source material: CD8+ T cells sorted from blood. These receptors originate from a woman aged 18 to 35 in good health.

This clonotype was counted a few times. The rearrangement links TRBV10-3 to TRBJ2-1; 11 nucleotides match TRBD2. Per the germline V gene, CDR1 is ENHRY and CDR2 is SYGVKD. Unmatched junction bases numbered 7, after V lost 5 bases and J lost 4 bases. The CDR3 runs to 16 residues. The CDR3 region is CAISLGTSGLYNEQFF. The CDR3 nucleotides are TGTGCCATCAGTCTCGGGACTAGCGGCCTTTACAATGAGCAGTTCTTC.

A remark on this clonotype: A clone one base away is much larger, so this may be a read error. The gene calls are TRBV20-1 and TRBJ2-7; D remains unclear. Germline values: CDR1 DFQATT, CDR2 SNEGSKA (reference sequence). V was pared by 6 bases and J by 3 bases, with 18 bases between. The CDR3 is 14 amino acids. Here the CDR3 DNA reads TGCAGTGCCAGACCCATGAGCGAGTACTACGAGCAGTACTTC. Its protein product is CSARPMSEYYEQYF.

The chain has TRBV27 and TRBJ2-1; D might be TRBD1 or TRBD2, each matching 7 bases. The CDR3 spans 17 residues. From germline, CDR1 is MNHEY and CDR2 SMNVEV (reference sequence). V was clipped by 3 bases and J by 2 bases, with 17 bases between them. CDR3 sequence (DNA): TGTGCCAGCAGTTTCCCACCCGGGGGGACAGCCTACAATGAGCAGTTCTTC. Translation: CASSFPPGGTAYNEQFF.

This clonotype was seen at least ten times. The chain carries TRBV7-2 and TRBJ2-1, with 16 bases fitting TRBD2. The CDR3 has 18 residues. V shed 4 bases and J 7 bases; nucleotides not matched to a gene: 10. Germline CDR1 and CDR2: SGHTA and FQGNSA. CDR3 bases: TGTGCCAGCAGCTCTCCCCCGGGACTAGCGGGAGGGCAGAATGAGCAGTTCTTC. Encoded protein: CASSSPPGLAGGQNEQFF.

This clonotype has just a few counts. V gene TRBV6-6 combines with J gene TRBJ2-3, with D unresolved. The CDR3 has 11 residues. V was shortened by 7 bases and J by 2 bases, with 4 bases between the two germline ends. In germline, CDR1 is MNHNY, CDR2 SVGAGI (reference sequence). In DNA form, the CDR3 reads TGTGCCAGCACAAACACAGATACGCAGTATTTT. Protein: CASTNTDTQYF.

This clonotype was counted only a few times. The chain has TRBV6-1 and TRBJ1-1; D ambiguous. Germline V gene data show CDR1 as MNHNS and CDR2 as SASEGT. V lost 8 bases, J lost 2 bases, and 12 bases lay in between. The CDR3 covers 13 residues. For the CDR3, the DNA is TGTGCCAGCCACACCCTTGCCAACACTGAAGCTTTCTTT. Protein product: CASHTLANTEAFF.